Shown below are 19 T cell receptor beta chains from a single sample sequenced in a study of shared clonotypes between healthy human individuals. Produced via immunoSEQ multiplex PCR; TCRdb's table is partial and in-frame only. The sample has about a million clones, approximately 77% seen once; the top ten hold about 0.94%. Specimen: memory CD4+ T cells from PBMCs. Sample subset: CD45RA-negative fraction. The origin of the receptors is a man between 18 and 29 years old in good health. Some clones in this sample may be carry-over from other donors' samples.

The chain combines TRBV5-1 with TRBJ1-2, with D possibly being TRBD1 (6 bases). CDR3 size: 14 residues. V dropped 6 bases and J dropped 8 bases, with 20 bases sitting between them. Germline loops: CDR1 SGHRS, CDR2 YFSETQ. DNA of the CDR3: TGCGCCAGCAACACCGGGACACCCGAGGGCGGCTACACCTTC. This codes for CASNTGTPEGGYTF.

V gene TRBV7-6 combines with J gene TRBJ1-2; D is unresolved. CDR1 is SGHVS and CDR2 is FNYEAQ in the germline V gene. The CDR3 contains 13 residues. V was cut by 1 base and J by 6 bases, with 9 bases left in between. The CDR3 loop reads CASSLGPENGYTF. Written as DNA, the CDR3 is TGTGCCAGCAGCTTAGGGCCCGAAAATGGCTACACCTTC.

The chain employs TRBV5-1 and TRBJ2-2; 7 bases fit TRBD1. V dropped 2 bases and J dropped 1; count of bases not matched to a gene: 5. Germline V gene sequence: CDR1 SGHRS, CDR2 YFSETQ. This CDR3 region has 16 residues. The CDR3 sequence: CASSLETGQNTGELFF. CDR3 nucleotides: TGCGCCAGCAGCTTAGAGACAGGGCAGAACACCGGGGAGCTGTTTTTT.

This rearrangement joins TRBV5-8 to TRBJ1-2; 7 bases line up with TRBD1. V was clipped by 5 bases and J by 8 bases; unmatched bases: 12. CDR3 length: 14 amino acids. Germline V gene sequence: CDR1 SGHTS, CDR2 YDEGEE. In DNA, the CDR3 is TGTGCCAGCAGTATACAGGGGTCTGAAGGAGGCTACACCTTC. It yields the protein CASSIQGSEGGYTF.

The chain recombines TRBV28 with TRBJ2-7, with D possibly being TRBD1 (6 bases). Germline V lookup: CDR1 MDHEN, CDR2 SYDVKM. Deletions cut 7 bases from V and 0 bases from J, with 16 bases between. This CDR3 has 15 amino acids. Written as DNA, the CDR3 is TGTGCCAGCACCACTACCGGGACATTCTCCTACGAGCAGTACTTC. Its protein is CASTTTGTFSYEQYF.

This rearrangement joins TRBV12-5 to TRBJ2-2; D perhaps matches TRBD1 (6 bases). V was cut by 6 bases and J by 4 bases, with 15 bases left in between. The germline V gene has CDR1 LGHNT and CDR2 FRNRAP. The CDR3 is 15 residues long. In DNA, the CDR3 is TGTGCTAGTGGCAAGGACAGTTACCCCACCGGGGAGCTGTTTTTT. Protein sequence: CASGKDSYPTGELFF.

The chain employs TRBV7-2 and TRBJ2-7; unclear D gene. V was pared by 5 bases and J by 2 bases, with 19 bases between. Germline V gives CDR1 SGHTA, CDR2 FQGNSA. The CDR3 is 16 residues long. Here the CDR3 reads CASSPRRHRRAYEQYF. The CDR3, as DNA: TGTGCCAGCAGCCCCCGAAGGCACAGACGGGCCTACGAGCAGTACTTC.

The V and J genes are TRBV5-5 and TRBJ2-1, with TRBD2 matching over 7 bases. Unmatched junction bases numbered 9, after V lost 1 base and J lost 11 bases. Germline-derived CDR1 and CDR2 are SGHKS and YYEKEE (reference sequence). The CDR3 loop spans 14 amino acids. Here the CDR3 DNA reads TGTGCCAGCAGCTTGAGACTAGCAACCCCCAAGCAGTTCTTC. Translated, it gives CASSLRLATPKQFF.

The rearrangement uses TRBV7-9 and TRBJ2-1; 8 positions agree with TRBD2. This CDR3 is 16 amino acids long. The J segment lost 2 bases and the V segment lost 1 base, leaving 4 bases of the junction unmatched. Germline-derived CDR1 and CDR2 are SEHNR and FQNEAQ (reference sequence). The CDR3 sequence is CASSLGDSGTYNEQFF. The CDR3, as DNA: TGTGCCAGCAGCTTAGGAGATAGCGGGACCTACAATGAGCAGTTCTTC.

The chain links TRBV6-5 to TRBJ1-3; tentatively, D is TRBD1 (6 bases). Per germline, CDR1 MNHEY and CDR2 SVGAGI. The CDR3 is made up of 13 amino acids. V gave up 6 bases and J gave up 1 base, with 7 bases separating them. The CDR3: CASRGTSGNTIYF. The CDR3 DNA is TGTGCCAGCAGGGGGACATCTGGAAACACCATATATTTT.

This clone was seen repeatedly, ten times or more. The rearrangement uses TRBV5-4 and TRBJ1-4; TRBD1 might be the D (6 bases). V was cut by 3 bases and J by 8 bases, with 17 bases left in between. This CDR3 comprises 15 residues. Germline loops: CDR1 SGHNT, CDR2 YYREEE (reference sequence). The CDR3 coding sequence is TGTGCCAGCAGCTACAGTATGGGGGGCGGCGAAAAACTGTTTTTT. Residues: CASSYSMGGGEKLFF.

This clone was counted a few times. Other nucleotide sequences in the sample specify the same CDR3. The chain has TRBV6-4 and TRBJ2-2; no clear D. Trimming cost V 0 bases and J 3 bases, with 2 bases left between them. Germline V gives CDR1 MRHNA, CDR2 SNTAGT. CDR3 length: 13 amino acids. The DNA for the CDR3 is TGTGCCAGCAGTGACTCGGACACCGGGGAGCTGTTTTTT. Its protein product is CASSDSDTGELFF.

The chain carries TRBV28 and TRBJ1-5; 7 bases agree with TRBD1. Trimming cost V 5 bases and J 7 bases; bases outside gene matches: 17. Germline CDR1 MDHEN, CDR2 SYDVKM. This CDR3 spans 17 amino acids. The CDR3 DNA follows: TGTGCCAGCAGTCCACTTATAGGGGGCAGGGCAGGACAGCCCCAGCATTTT. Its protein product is CASSPLIGGRAGQPQHF.

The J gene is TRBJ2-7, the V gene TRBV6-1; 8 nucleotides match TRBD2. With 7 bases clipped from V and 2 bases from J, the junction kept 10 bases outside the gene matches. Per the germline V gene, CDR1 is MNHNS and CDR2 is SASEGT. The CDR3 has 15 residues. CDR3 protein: CASTRNSGATYEQYF. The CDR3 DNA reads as TGTGCCAGCACCAGAAATAGCGGGGCAACCTACGAGCAGTACTTC.

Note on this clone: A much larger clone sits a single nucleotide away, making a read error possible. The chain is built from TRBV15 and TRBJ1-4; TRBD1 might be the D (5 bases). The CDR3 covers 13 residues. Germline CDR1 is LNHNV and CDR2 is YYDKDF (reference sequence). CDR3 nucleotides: TGTGCCACCGGCAGAGATCTCAGGGAGCGACTGTTTTTT. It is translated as CATGRDLRERLFF.

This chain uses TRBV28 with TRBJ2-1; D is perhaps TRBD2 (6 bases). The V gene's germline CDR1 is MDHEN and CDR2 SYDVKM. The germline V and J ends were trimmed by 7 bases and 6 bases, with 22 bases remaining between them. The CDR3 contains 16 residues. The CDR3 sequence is CASTPPRRGNLNEQFF. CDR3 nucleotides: TGTGCCAGCACCCCCCCTAGGCGGGGAAACCTCAATGAGCAGTTCTTC.

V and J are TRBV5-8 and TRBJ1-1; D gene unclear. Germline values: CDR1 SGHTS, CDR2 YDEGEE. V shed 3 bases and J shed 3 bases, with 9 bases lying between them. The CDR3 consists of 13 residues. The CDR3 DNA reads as TGTGCCAGCAGCTATGGTGGCGACACTGAAGCTTTCTTT. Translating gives CASSYGGDTEAFF.

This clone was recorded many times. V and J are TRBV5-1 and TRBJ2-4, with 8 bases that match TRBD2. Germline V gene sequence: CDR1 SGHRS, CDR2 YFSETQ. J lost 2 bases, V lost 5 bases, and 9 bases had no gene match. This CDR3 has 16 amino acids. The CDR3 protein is CASRGERERTKNIQYF. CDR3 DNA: TGCGCCAGCAGGGGCGAGCGGGAGAGGACCAAAAACATTCAGTACTTC.

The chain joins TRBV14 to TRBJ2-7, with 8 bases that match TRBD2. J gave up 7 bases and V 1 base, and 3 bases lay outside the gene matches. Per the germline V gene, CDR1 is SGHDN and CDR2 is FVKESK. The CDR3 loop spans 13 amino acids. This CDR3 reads CASSQAGGAEQYF. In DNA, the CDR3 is TGTGCCAGCAGCCAAGCGGGAGGGGCAGAGCAGTACTTC.